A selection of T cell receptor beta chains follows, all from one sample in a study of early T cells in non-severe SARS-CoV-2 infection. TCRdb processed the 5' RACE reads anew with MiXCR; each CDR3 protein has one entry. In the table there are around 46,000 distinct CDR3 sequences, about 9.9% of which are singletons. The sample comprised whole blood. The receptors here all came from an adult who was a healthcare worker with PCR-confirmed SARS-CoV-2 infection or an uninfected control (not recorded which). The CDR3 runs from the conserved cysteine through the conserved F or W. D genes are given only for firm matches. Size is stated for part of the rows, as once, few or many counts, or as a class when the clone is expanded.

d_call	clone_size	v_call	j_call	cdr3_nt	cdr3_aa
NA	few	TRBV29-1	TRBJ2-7	TGCAGCGTTGAAGATAACAGGGACGAGCAGTACTTC	CSVEDNRDEQYF
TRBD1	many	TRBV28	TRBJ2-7	TGTGCCAGCAGTTCCCCCCCGGGACAGGGCTACTCCTACGAGCAGTACTTC	CASSSPPGQGYSYEQYF
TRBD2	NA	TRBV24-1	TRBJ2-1	TGTGCCACCAGTGTTGCGGGAGGGTCCCTCTACAATGAGCAGTTCTTC	CATSVAGGSLYNEQFF
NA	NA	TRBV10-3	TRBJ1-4	TGTGCCATCAGTAAAGGACAATCCGCAGGGGAAAAACTGTTTTTT	CAISKGQSAGEKLFF
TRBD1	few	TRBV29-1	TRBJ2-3	TGCAGCACCCGGGACAGTTCCGATACGCAGTATTTT	CSTRDSSDTQYF
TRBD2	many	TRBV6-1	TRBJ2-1	TGTGCCAGCAGTGGGATGACTAGCGGGAGCTCCTACAATGAGCAGTTCTTC	CASSGMTSGSSYNEQFF
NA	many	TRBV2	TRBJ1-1	TGTGCCAGCACCCTCTGGGGAAACACTGAAGCTTTCTTT	CASTLWGNTEAFF
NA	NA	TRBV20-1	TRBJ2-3	TGCAGTGCTAGGCTGAACACAGATACGCAGTATTTT	CSARLNTDTQYF
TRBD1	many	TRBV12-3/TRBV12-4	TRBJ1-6	TGTGCCAGCAGTTTAAGGACAGGGAATTCACCCCTCCACTTT	CASSLRTGNSPLHF
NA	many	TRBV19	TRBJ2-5	TGTGCCAGTAGGCGGACTCAACAAGAGACCCAGTACTTC	CASRRTQQETQYF
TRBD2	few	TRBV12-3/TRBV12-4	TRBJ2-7	TGTGCCAGCAGTTTGTCTAGCGGGATCGCGCAGTACTTC	CASSLSSGIAQYF
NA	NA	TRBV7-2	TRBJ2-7	TGTGCCAGCAGCCCGTACGGCCCGGGGACGGGAACCTACGAGCAGTACTTC	CASSPYGPGTGTYEQYF
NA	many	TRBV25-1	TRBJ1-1	TGTGCCAGCAGTGAAGGGTATAGGAACACTGAAGCTTTCTTT	CASSEGYRNTEAFF
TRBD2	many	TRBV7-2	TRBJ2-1	TGTGCCAGCAGCTTGACTAGCGGGAGGAATGATGAGCAGTTCTTC	CASSLTSGRNDEQFF
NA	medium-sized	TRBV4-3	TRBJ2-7	TGCGCCAGCAGCCAAGATAACCAGGGTACGGGAGAGCAGTACTTC	CASSQDNQGTGEQYF
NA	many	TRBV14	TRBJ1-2	TGTGCCAGCAGCCGTTCCAAGGGGTGGCATGGCTACACCTTC	CASSRSKGWHGYTF
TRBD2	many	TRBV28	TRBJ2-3	TGTGCCAGCACAGCGGGAGGCACAGATACGCAGTATTTT	CASTAGGTDTQYF
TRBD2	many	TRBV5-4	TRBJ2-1	TGTGCCAGCAGTCCGGGACTAGCGAGGGAGAATGAGCAGTTCTTC	CASSPGLARENEQFF
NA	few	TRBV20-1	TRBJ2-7	TGCAGTGCTAGACCCCCCGGGACAACCTACGAGCAGTACTTC	CSARPPGTTYEQYF
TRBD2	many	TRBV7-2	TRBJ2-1	TGTGCCAGCAGCTCGCCTACCACTAGCGGGAGGGCAATTGAGCAGTTCTTC	CASSSPTTSGRAIEQFF
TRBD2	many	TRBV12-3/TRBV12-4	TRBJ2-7	TGTGCCAGCAGTCAGGACGCGGGAGGGGGCCCCTACGAGCAGTACTTC	CASSQDAGGGPYEQYF
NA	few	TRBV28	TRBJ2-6	TGTGCCAGCCACCCCTCTGGGGCCAACGTCCTGACTTTC	CASHPSGANVLTF
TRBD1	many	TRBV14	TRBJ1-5	TGTGCCAGCAGCCACGGGACAGGGAGTCAGCCCCAGCATTTT	CASSHGTGSQPQHF
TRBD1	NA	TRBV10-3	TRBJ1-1	TGTGCCATCAAGGAGACAGGGGCGAACACTGAAGCTTTCTTT	CAIKETGANTEAFF
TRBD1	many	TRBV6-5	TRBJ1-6	TGTGCCAGCAGTTACGGACAGGATTCACCCCTCCACTTT	CASSYGQDSPLHF
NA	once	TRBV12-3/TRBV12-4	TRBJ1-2	TGTGCCAGCAGCTCTCCCGGGGGGGGTAACTATGGCTACACCTTC	CASSSPGGGNYGYTF
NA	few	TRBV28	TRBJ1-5	TGTGCCAGCAGTTTATCTGCCTCGCAGCCCCAGCATTTT	CASSLSASQPQHF
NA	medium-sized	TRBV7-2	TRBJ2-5	TGTGCCAGCACCGCGGACAGCCAAGAGACCCAGTACTTC	CASTADSQETQYF
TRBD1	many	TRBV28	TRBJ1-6	TGTGCCAGCAGTCGACAGGGGTCGAGTTCACCCCTCCACTTT	CASSRQGSSSPLHF
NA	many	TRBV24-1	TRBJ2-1	TGTGCCACCAGTGATGCCCGGATGACAGCAACTTGGGAGGATGAGCAGTTCTTC	CATSDARMTATWEDEQFF
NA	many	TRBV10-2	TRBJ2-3	TGCGCCAGCAGTGAAGTTGGAGGGGATACGCAGTATTTT	CASSEVGGDTQYF
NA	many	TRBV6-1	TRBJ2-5	TGTGCCGGATCAGGGGGGCAAGAGACCCAGTACTTC	CAGSGGQETQYF
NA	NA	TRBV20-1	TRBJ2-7	TGCAGTGCTAGGCACCCATTTCCCTACGAGCAGTACTTC	CSARHPFPYEQYF
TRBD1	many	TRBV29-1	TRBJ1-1	TGCAGCGCTAGACAGGGCGGGGACACTGAAGCTTTCTTT	CSARQGGDTEAFF
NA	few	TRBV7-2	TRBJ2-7	TGTGCCAGCAGCTTAGATGCGGGGTCCTACGAGCAGTACTTC	CASSLDAGSYEQYF
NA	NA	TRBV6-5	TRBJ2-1	TGTGCCAGCAGTTACTCCCCGGGGCTCTACAATGAGCAGTTCTTC	CASSYSPGLYNEQFF
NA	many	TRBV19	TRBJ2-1	TGTGCCAGTAGTATTGAGTCGAGGTACAATGAGCAGTTCTTC	CASSIESRYNEQFF
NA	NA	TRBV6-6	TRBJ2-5	TGTGCCAGCAGTTTCCCCGGCAGGGGCGAGACCCAGTACTTC	CASSFPGRGETQYF
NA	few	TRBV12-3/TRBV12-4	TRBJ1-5	TGTGCCAGCAGCCCAATAATGGGACCAACCCGAGATCAGCCCCAGCATTTT	CASSPIMGPTRDQPQHF
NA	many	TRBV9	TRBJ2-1	TGTGCCAGCAGCCCCCAGGGCCAGCTAGCCTTACAGGGCTCCTACAATGAGCAGTTCTTC	CASSPQGQLALQGSYNEQFF
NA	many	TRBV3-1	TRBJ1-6	TGTGCCAGCTGCCGAGGGTTCTCACCCCTCCACTTT	CASCRGFSPLHF
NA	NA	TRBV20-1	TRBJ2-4	TGCAGTGCTAGAGACCCTACAGGAATAAACATTCAGTACTTC	CSARDPTGINIQYF
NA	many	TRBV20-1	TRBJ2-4	TGCAGTGCTCCCTCGGCATCTGGAGCCAAAAACATTCAGTACTTC	CSAPSASGAKNIQYF
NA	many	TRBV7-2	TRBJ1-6	TGTGCCAGCAGCTTAGCGGGTGATATGCGTTCACCCCTCCACTTT	CASSLAGDMRSPLHF
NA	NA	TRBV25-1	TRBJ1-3	TGTGCCACCGTTGGGGACTCTGGAAACACCATATGTTTT	CATVGDSGNTICF
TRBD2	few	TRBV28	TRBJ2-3	TGTGCCAGCGCCGAGGTAGCGGGAGGCACAGATACGCAGTATTTT	CASAEVAGGTDTQYF
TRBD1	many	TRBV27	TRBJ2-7	TGTGCCAGCAGTTTTAGGGACAGGGCCTACGAGCAGTACTTC	CASSFRDRAYEQYF
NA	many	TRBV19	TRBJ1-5	TGTGCCAGTACCCCACAGGTTTATAGCAATCAGCCCCAGCATTTT	CASTPQVYSNQPQHF
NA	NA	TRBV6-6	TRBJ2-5	TGTGCCAGCATCGCCGGCTTTAAGGAGACCCAGTACTTC	CASIAGFKETQYF
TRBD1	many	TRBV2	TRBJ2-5	TGTGCCAGCACTTACAGGGGGCTGACGGAGACCCAGTACTTC	CASTYRGLTETQYF
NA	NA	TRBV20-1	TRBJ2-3	TGCAGTGCTAGTTTCGGTTTCAGCACAGATACGCAGTATTTT	CSASFGFSTDTQYF
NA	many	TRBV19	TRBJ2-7	TGTGCCAGTAGCCCTCTTCAGGGAGGTGGTTCCTACGAGCAGTACTTC	CASSPLQGGGSYEQYF
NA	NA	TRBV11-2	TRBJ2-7	TGTGCCAGCAGCGAAAGACCTTCAGGAGAGCAGTACTTC	CASSERPSGEQYF